The 10 T cell receptor beta chains below come from one sample, sequenced in a study of T cell repertoires in cytomegalovirus infection. No antigen is known for these receptors. TCRdb called the reads again in MiXCR, with one record for every CDR3 protein. The data show about 920,000 distinct CDR3 sequences, more than 25% seen once. The starting material was cultured CD8+ T cells from PBMCs, obtained from culture after CMV antigen stimulation. The receptors here all came from a human donor in good health (CMV status not recorded). Some clones in this sample may be carry-over from other donors' samples.

The rearrangement links TRBV5-1 to TRBJ2-7; 10 positions match TRBD1. Germline CDR1 is SGHRS and CDR2 is YFSETQ. The CDR3 sequence is 15 residues long. The V gene end was trimmed by 4 bases and the J gene end by 4 bases; junction bases not matched to a gene: 8. The CDR3 spells CASSHPGQGPYEQYF. The DNA of the CDR3 is TGCGCCAGCAGCCATCCGGGACAGGGGCCTTACGAGCAGTACTTC.

This rearrangement joins TRBV28 to TRBJ2-7, with 9 bases aligning to TRBD1. V was pared by 1 base and J by 3 bases, with 7 bases of the junction left unmatched. The CDR3 has 16 amino acids. Germline V gives CDR1 MDHEN, CDR2 SYDVKM. CDR3 amino acids: CASSLLAGTGCYEQYV. CDR3 nucleotides: TGTGCCAGCAGTTTATTGGCCGGGACAGGGTGCTACGAGCAGTACGTC.

In regard to this clonotype: At one boundary the junction diverges from the germline segment, which might be a read error. The V gene is TRBV7-6, the J gene TRBJ2-1; 12 bases are a match to TRBD1. Per the germline V gene, CDR1 is SGHVS and CDR2 is FNYEAQ. The CDR3 consists of 17 residues. The CDR3 DNA reads TGTGCTAGCAGCTTAGATGGGACAGGGGGCCCGTACAATGAGCAGTTCTTC. As protein: CASSLDGTGGPYNEQFF.

This clonotype occurred a few times. The chain combines TRBV27 with TRBJ2-3; either TRBD1 or TRBD2 may supply D (6 bases each). V shed 2 bases and J shed 2 bases, with 11 bases lying between them. Germline assignment: CDR1 MNHEY and CDR2 SMNVEV (reference sequence). This CDR3 contains 15 residues. Here the CDR3 reads CASSLEGGNTDTQYF. CDR3 nucleotides: TGTGCCAGCAGTTTAGAGGGGGGCAACACAGATACGCAGTATTTT.

DNA for the CDR3: TGTGCCAGCAGTTTAGCAGGGTCGGGCACAGATACGCAGTATTTT. Translated, it gives CASSLAGSGTDTQYF. The rearrangement uses TRBV28 and TRBJ2-3; tentative D call: TRBD1 (5 bases). Trimming stripped 2 bases from V and 1 base from J, with 10 bases between. CDR3 length: 15 amino acids. Germline lookup yields CDR1 MDHEN and CDR2 SYDVKM.

The chain links TRBV7-6 to TRBJ1-5; D may be TRBD1 (5 bases). CDR3 size: 15 residues. V was clipped by 4 bases and J by 6 bases, with 16 bases between them. The germline V gene encodes CDR1 SGHVS and CDR2 FNYEAQ. The CDR3 protein is CASSSKTDSSQPQHF. DNA for the CDR3: TGTGCCAGCAGCTCCAAGACAGACTCTTCTCAGCCCCAGCATTTT.

This clonotype was recorded many times. This chain links TRBV11-1 with TRBJ2-5; D not certain. The CDR3 extends over 13 amino acids. Germline CDR1 is SGHAT and CDR2 is FQDESV (reference sequence). Deletions cut 5 bases from V and 3 bases from J, with 10 bases between. Here the CDR3 DNA reads TGTGCCAGCAGCCCCCCTCCCGAAGAGACCCAGTACTTC. This translates into CASSPPPEETQYF.

The chain recombines TRBV11-2 with TRBJ2-2; no reliable D call. CDR1 is SGHAT and CDR2 is FQNNGV in the germline V gene. The CDR3 is made up of 13 amino acids. V lost 4 bases and J 7 bases, leaving 10 bases between the germline ends. CDR3 DNA: TGTGCCAGCAGCTCCCCAGGTCACGGGGAGCTGTTTTTT. Its translation: CASSSPGHGELFF.

This clonotype was found a few times. The rearrangement joins TRBV6-8 to TRBJ1-2; 9 bases match TRBD1. Germline CDR1 is MNHGY and CDR2 is SAAAGT. Trimming removed 2 bases from V and 8 bases from J; junction bases left unmatched: 6. The CDR3 covers 14 residues. The chain's CDR3 is CASSYAGQGRGYTF. CDR3 bases: TGTGCCAGCAGTTACGCGGGACAGGGTAGAGGCTACACCTTC.

V and J are TRBV4-1 and TRBJ1-6; 7 positions match TRBD1. CDR1 and CDR2 (germline): MGHRA, YSYEKL. This CDR3 contains 18 residues. After removal of 0 bases from V and 3 bases from J, the junction contained 8 bases not matched to a gene. CDR3 DNA: TGCGCCAGCAGCCAAGAGCGCCAGGGGACAGACTATAATTCACCCCTCCACTTT. Translation: CASSQERQGTDYNSPLHF.